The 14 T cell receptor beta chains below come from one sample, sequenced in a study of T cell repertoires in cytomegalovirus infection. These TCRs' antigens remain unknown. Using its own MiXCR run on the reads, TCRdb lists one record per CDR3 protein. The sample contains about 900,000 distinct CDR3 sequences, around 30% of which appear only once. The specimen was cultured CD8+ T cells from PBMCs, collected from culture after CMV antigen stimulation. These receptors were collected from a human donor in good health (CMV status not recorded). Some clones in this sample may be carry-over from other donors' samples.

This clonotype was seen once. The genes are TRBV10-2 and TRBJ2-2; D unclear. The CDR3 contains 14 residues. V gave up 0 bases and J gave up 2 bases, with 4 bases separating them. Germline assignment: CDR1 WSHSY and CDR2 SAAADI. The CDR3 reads CASSESTNTGELFF. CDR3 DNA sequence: TGCGCCAGCAGTGAGTCTACCAACACCGGGGAGCTGTTTTTT.

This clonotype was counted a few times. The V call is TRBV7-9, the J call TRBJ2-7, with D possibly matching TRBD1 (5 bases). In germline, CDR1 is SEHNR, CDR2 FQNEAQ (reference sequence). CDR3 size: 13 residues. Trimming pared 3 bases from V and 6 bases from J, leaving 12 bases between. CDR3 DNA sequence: TGTGCCAGCAGCTTTCAGGGCTCGGTCGAGCAGTACGTC. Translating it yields CASSFQGSVEQYV.

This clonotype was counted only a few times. CDR3 loop: CASSLGRENEQFF. The CDR3 DNA reads TGTGCCAGCAGCTTAGGGCGGGAGAATGAGCAGTTCTTC. The chain joins TRBV11-2 to TRBJ2-1; TRBD2 agrees at 7 bases. Germline V gene data show CDR1 as SGHAT and CDR2 as FQNNGV. V lost 1 base, J lost 7 bases, and 1 base stayed unmatched. The CDR3 has 13 amino acids.

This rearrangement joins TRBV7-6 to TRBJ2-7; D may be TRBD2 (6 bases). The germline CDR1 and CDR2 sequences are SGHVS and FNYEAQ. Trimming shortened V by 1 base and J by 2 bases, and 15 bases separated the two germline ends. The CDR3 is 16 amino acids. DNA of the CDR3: TGTGCCAGCAGCTTAGTAACGGGGGAGACAGCCTACGAGCAGTACTTC. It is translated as CASSLVTGETAYEQYF.

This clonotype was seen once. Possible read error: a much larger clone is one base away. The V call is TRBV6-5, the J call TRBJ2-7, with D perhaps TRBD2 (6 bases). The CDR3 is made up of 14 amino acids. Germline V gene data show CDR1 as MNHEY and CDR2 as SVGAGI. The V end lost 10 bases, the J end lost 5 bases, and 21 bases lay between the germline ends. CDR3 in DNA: TGTGCCAACACCCCAATGGGACTTCCGGACGAGCAGTACTTC. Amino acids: CANTPMGLPDEQYF.

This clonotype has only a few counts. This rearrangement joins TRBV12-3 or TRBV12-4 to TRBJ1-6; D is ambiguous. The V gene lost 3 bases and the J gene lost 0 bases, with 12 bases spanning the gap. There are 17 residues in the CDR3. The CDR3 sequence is CASSLTPSSSYNSPLHF. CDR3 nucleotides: TGTGCCAGCAGTTTGACACCGAGTAGCTCCTATAATTCACCCCTCCACTTT.

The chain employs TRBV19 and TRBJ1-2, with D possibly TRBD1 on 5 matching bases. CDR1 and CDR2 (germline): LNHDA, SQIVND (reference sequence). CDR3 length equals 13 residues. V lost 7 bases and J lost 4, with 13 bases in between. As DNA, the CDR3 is TGTGCCAGTACCCCCGGGGCGGGCTATGGCTACACCTTC. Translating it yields CASTPGAGYGYTF.

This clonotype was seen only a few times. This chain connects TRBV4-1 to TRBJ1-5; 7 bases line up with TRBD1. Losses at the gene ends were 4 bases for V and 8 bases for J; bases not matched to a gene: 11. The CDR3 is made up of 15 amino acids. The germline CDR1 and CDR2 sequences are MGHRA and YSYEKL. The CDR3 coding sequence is TGCGCCAGCAGCCTCTCCGGACAGGCCGTTGAGCCCCAGCATTTT. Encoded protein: CASSLSGQAVEPQHF.

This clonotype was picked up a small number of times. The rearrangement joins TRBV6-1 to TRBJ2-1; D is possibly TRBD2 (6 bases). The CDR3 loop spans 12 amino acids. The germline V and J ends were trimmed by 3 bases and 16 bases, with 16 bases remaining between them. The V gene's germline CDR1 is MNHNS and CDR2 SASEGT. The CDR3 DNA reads TGTGCCAGCAGTGACCCTCTAGCGCCCCCCTTCTTC. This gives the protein CASSDPLAPPFF.

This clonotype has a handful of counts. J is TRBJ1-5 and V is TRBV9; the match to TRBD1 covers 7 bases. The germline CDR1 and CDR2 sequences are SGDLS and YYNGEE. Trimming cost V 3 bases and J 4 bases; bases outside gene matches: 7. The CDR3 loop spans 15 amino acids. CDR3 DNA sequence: TGTGCCAGCAGCGAGACAGGGATAGGGAATCAGCCCCAGCATTTT. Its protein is CASSETGIGNQPQHF.

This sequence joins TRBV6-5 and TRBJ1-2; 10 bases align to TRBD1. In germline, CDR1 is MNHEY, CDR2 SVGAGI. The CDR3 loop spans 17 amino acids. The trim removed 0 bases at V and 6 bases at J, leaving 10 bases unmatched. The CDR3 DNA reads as TGTGCCAGCAGTTACTCTGGGACAGGGGACCTGGACAATGGCTACACCTTC. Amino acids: CASSYSGTGDLDNGYTF.

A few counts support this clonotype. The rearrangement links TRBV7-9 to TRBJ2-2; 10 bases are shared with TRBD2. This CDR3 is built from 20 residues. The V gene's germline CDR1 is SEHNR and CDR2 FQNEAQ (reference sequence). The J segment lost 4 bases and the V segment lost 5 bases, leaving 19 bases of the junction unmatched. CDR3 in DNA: TGTGCCAGCAGCGGACAGGACGTCAGCTTAGCGGGGGGCCGCACCGGGGAGCTGTTTTTT. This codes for CASSGQDVSLAGGRTGELFF.

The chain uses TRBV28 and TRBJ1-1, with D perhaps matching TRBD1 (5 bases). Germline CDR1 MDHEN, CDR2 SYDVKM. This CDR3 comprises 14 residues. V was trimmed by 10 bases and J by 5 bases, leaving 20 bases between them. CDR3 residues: CATSDPGGDTEAFF. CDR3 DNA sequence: TGTGCCACTTCGGATCCTGGGGGAGATACTGAAGCTTTCTTT.

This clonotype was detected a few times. CDR3 residues: CASSTDTSNQPQHF. The CDR3 coding sequence is TGTGCCAGCAGTACTGACACTTCCAATCAGCCCCAGCATTTT. The chain recombines TRBV28 with TRBJ1-5; D remains ambiguous. The CDR3 spans 14 residues. The ends were cut back, 5 bases at V and 3 bases at J, with 11 bases in the middle. Germline CDR1 reads MDHEN; CDR2 reads SYDVKM.